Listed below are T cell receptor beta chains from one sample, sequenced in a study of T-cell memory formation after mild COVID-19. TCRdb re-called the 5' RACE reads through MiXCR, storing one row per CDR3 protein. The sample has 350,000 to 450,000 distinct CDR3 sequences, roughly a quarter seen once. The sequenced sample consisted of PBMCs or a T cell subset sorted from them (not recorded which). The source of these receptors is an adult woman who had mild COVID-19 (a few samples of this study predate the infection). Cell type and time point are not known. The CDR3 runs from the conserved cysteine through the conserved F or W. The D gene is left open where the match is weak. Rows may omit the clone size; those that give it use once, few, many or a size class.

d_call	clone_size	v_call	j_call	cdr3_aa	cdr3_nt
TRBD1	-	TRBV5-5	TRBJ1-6	CASSQGTAHSPLHF	TGTGCCAGCAGCCAGGGGACAGCGCATTCACCCCTCCACTTT
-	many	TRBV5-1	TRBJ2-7	CASSLDISGSYEQYF	TGCGCCAGCAGCTTGGATATTAGCGGTTCCTACGAGCAGTACTTC
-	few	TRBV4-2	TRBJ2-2	CASSQDPAGNYPGELFF	TGTGCCAGCAGCCAAGATCCCGCGGGGAATTACCCCGGGGAGCTGTTTTTT
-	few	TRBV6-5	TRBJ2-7	CASSYRRPGLNEQYF	TGTGCCAGCAGTTACCGGCGTCCTGGCCTAAACGAGCAGTACTTC
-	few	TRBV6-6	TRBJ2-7	CASSYEETDEQYF	TGTGCCAGCAGTTACGAGGAGACCGACGAGCAGTACTTC
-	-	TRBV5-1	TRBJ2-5	CASSLGQPKETQYF	TGCGCCAGCAGCTTGGGACAGCCGAAAGAGACCCAGTACTTC
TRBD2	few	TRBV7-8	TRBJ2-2	CASRPTSGSNTGELFF	TGTGCCAGCAGACCCACTAGCGGGAGTAACACCGGGGAGCTGTTTTTT
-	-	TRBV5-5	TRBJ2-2	CASSLETGRTGELFF	TGTGCCAGCAGCTTGGAGACGGGGAGGACCGGGGAGCTGTTTTTT
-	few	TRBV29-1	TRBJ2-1	CSVGSSEYNEQFF	TGCAGCGTTGGCTCGTCAGAGTACAATGAGCAGTTCTTC
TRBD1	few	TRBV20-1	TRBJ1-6	CSAKEPGQNNSPLHF	TGCAGTGCTAAGGAGCCGGGACAGAATAATTCACCCCTCCACTTT
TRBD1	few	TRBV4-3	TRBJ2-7	CASSQETGGHEQYF	TGCGCCAGCAGCCAAGAGACAGGGGGCCACGAGCAGTACTTC
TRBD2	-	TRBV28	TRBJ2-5	CASSSVLGGERGTQYF	TGTGCCAGCAGTTCCGTCTTGGGGGGGGAACGGGGGACCCAGTACTTC
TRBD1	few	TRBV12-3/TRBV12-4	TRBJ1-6	CASSLGTGADPFRSPLHF	TGTGCCAGCAGTTTGGGGACAGGGGCGGACCCATTTCGTTCACCCCTCCACTTT
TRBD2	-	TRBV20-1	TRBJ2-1	CSAKLAGGRNEQFF	TGCAGTGCTAAACTAGCGGGAGGAAGAAATGAGCAGTTCTTC
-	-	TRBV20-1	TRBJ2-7	CSARTDAGSYEQYF	TGCAGTGCTAGAACAGATGCGGGCTCCTACGAGCAGTACTTC
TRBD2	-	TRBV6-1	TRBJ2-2	CASTGSGTVNTGELFF	TGTGCCAGCACCGGAAGCGGGACGGTCAACACCGGGGAGCTGTTTTTT
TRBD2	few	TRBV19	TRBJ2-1	CASKLYGAGLQGEQFF	TGTGCCAGTAAGTTGTACGGAGCGGGGCTTCAGGGTGAGCAGTTCTTC
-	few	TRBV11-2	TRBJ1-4	CASSLETSGEKLFF	TGTGCCAGCAGCTTAGAAACATCGGGGGAAAAACTGTTTTTT
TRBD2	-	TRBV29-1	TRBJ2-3	CSVPALAASTDTQYF	TGCAGCGTCCCAGCACTAGCGGCTAGCACAGATACGCAGTATTTT
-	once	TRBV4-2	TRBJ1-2	CASSQDSEPGGYGYTF	TGTGCCAGCAGCCAAGATAGCGAGCCCGGCGGGTATGGCTACACCTTC
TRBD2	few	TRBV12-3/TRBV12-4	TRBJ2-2	CASRLAGFTTGELFF	TGTGCCAGCAGACTAGCGGGATTTACAACCGGGGAGCTGTTTTTT
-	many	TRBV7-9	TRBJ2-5	CASSPTGGETQYF	TGTGCCAGCAGCCCCACAGGCGGGGAGACCCAGTACTTC
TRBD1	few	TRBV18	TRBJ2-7	CASSPPTQGFHEQYF	TGTGCCAGCTCACCACCGACACAGGGGTTCCACGAGCAGTACTTC
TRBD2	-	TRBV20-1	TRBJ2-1	CSATTSREQFF	TGCAGTGCTACGACTAGCAGAGAGCAGTTCTTC
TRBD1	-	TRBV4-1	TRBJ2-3	CASSHPDRDDDTQYF	TGCGCCAGCAGCCACCCGGACAGGGATGACGATACGCAGTATTTT